Presented here are 9 T cell receptor beta chains from one specimen sequenced in a study of blood T cell repertoires in COVID-19. The table came from immunoSEQ multiplex PCR; TCRdb's copy has only in-frame clones and leaves some out. In the table there are 240,000 or so clones, around 89% of which are singletons. Source material: peripheral blood. These receptor sequences come from a middle-aged woman who had recovered from COVID-19.

The V call is TRBV7-3, the J call TRBJ2-7, with 11 bases that match TRBD2. Germline CDR1 reads SGHTA; CDR2 reads FQGTGA. The CDR3 sequence is 14 residues long. V lost 4 bases to trimming and J lost 6 bases; unmatched junction nucleotides: 5. CDR3 in DNA: TGTGCCAGCAGCTCCCAAGGGACTAGCGGCGAGCAGTACTTC. Protein product: CASSSQGTSGEQYF.

The V gene is TRBV4-3, the J gene TRBJ2-1, with 10 bases lining up with TRBD2. There are 16 residues in the CDR3. Germline assignment: CDR1 LGHNA and CDR2 YSLEER. V was clipped by 0 bases and J by 8 bases; unmatched bases: 7. Here the CDR3 reads CASSQEWGLAYHEQFF. As DNA, the CDR3 is TGCGCCAGCAGCCAAGAGTGGGGACTAGCGTACCATGAGCAGTTCTTC.

The V call is TRBV4-2, the J call TRBJ2-5; 7 bases line up with TRBD2. V dropped 4 bases and J dropped 1; count of bases not matched to a gene: 6. The CDR3 runs 15 residues. CDR1 is LGHNA and CDR2 is YNFKEQ in the germline V gene. As DNA, the CDR3 is TGTGCCAGCAGCCCCATAGCGGGCGCCCAAGAGACCCAGTACTTC. Amino acid sequence: CASSPIAGAQETQYF.

J is TRBJ1-5 and V is TRBV4-1; no definite D call. Germline CDR1 reads MGHRA; CDR2 reads YSYEKL. The CDR3 loop spans 16 amino acids. V shed 1 base and J shed 3 bases, with 13 bases lying between them. DNA of the CDR3: TGCGCCAGCAGCCAAGCGGACTGGCGGAACAATCAGCCCCAGCATTTT. Protein sequence: CASSQADWRNNQPQHF.

The V gene is TRBV6-4, the J gene TRBJ1-6; D perhaps matches TRBD1 (6 bases). Germline assignment: CDR1 MRHNA and CDR2 SNTAGT. V lost 0 bases, J lost 9 bases, and 12 bases lay in between. This CDR3 has 15 amino acids. CDR3 sequence reads: CASSDSTAGVSPLHF. As DNA, the CDR3 is TGTGCCAGCAGTGACTCGACGGCAGGGGTTTCACCCCTCCACTTT.

This rearrangement joins TRBV6-2 or TRBV6-3 to TRBJ1-1; D might be TRBD1 (6 bases). CDR1 and CDR2 from the germline V gene are MNHEY and SVGEGT. Trimming removed 2 bases at V and 1 base at J, with 14 bases between. The CDR3 has 16 residues. For the CDR3, the DNA is TGTGCCAGCAGTTACCCTACAGGGAGCCCGAACACTGAAGCTTTCTTT. This sequence encodes CASSYPTGSPNTEAFF.

The gene calls are TRBV27 and TRBJ2-3, with 16 bases matching TRBD2. CDR1 and CDR2 from the germline V gene are MNHEY and SMNVEV (reference sequence). V dropped 10 bases and J dropped 4; count of bases not matched to a gene: 8. The CDR3 is 16 residues long. CDR3 loop: CATRRGLAGGADTQYF. The CDR3 region has the DNA TGTGCCACCAGGCGGGGACTAGCGGGAGGGGCAGATACGCAGTATTTT.

The genes are TRBV6-5 and TRBJ2-3; 7 nucleotides align to TRBD1. Trimming cost V 2 bases and J 4 bases; bases outside gene matches: 6. This CDR3 has 15 residues. Germline V CDR1 and CDR2: MNHEY, SVGAGI. The CDR3 is CASSYPGQAPDTQYF. As DNA, the CDR3 is TGTGCCAGCAGTTACCCCGGACAGGCCCCAGATACGCAGTATTTT.

The chain joins TRBV20-1 to TRBJ2-1; 14 bases are shared with TRBD2. The CDR3 runs to 11 residues. Germline V gene lookup returns CDR1 DFQATT and CDR2 SNEGSKA (reference sequence). The ends lost 6 bases at V and 12 bases at J; junction bases unmatched: 1. Here the CDR3 reads CSAGLAGGQFF. The CDR3 DNA reads as TGCAGTGCCGGACTAGCGGGAGGGCAGTTCTTC.